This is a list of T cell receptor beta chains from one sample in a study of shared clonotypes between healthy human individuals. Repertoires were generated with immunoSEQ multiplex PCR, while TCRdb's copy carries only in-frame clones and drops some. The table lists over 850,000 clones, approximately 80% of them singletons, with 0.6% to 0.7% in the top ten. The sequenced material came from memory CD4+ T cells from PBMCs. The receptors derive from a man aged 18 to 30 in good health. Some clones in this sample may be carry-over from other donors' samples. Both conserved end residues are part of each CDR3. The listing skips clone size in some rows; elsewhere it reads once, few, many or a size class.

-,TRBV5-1,CASMGDRVADTQYF
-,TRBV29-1,CSVQAGQGDTDTQYF
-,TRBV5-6,CASSLGQLYQVVAFF
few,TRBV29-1,CSVSLSGYTF
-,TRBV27,CASSLSGAGEQFF
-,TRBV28,CASSSIGELFF
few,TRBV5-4,CASSTRQGSYEQYF
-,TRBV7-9,CASIAEGQGLLYGYTF
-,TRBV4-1,CASSQDLGADNNQPQHF
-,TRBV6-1,CASSEARRVYGYTF
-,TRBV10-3,CAISENGADTGELFF
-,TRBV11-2,CASSSRDRGPEQYF
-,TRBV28,CASSRNGLAGDEQFF
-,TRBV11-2,CASSSGFSTDTQYF
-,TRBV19,CASSYRGSYEQYF
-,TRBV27,CASSDGPRNQPQHF
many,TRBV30,CAWRYSREAFF
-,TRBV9,CASSPRGTSGSPYEQYF